A single sample is the source of the 6 T cell receptor beta chains below, sequenced in a study of OX40 agonist ivuxolimab in advanced cancers. Some clones are missing from TCRdb's copy, which holds only in-frame ones; the method was immunoSEQ multiplex PCR. Found here are approximately 110,000 clones, 85% to 95% of them singletons; the top ten hold around 0.84%. The material sequenced was CD4+ or CD8+ T cells sorted from blood, taken in a trial of the OX40 agonist ivuxolimab. The receptors come from an adult with an advanced solid tumor such as melanoma, head and neck, liver or kidney cancer.

This sequence joins TRBV7-3 and TRBJ2-5; unclear D gene. V lost 2 bases and J lost 5, with 9 bases in between. Germline CDR1 is SGHTA and CDR2 is FQGTGA. This CDR3 comprises 13 residues. The CDR3 here is CASSLDPGETQYF. The CDR3 nucleotides are TGTGCCAGCAGCTTAGATCCTGGGGAGACCCAGTACTTC.

V gene TRBV5-1 combines with J gene TRBJ2-1; 7 bases line up with TRBD1. Trimming removed 6 bases from V and 1 base from J; junction bases left unmatched: 4. The CDR3 has 14 residues. CDR1 and CDR2 (germline): SGHRS, YFSETQ. The CDR3 loop is CASTTGESYNEQFF. Here the CDR3 DNA reads TGCGCCAGCACCACAGGGGAATCCTACAATGAGCAGTTCTTC.

The V and J genes are TRBV6-5 and TRBJ1-6; D is unresolved. Trimming removed 0 bases at V and 7 bases at J, with 10 bases between. The germline gives CDR1 MNHEY, CDR2 SVGAGI. There are 15 residues in the CDR3. The CDR3 sequence is CASSYSGGDNSPLHF. In nucleotides, the CDR3 is TGTGCCAGCAGTTACTCGGGAGGTGACAATTCACCCCTCCACTTT.

The chain couples TRBV28 to TRBJ2-7; D call uncertain. Germline V gene sequence: CDR1 MDHEN, CDR2 SYDVKM. With 8 bases removed from V and 1 base from J, the gap between germline ends came to 9 bases. There are 12 residues in the CDR3. The CDR3 DNA is TGTGCCAGCGGGTCGCGTTCCTACGAGCAGTACTTC. Amino acids: CASGSRSYEQYF. The full variable domain, with the rest looked up from reference TRBV28 and TRBJ2-7, is DVKVTQSSRYLVKRTGEKVFLECVQDMDHENMFWYRQDPGLGLRLIYFSYDVKMKEKGDIPEGYSVSREKKERFSLILESASTNQTSMYLCASGSRSYEQYFGPGTRLTVT.

The V gene is TRBV9, the J gene TRBJ2-5; 7 bases align to TRBD1. The CDR3 is 15 amino acids. The germline V gene has CDR1 SGDLS and CDR2 YYNGEE. After removal of 0 bases from V and 7 bases from J, the junction contained 9 bases not matched to a gene. CDR3 in amino acids: CASSVGGDRALTQYF. DNA for the CDR3: TGTGCCAGCAGCGTAGGAGGTGACAGGGCGCTGACCCAGTACTTC. Filled out from reference TRBV9 and TRBJ2-5, the complete variable domain reads DSGVTQTPKHLITATGQRVTLRCSPRSGDLSVYWYQQSLDQGLQFLIQYYNGEERAKGNILERFSAQQFPDLHSELNLSSLELGDSALYFCASSVGGDRALTQYFGPGTRLLVL.

This clone was found once. The rearrangement joins TRBV28 to TRBJ1-1; D gene unclear. Germline V CDR1 and CDR2: MDHEN, SYDVKM. CDR3 length: 14 residues. Trimming pared 6 bases from V and 2 bases from J, leaving 13 bases between. The DNA for the CDR3 is TGTGCCAGCAGCCAGACGCGGGCCAACACTGAAGCTTTCTTT. Residues: CASSQTRANTEAFF. Full variable domain (outside the CDR3, taken from reference TRBV28 and TRBJ1-1): DVKVTQSSRYLVKRTGEKVFLECVQDMDHENMFWYRQDPGLGLRLIYFSYDVKMKEKGDIPEGYSVSREKKERFSLILESASTNQTSMYLCASSQTRANTEAFFGQGTRLTVV.